These 14 T cell receptor beta chains were all obtained from the same sample, sequenced in a study of T cells in localized non-small cell lung cancer. Clones were sequenced by immunoSEQ multiplex PCR, and TCRdb holds only the in-frame ones, with some missing. The repertoire holds fewer than 40,000 clones, with 86% as singletons. Sequencing was performed on peripheral blood, taken before any cancer treatment. All receptors derive from a male donor at least 60 years old with stage III lung adenocarcinoma.

The genes are TRBV18 and TRBJ2-2; no clear D gene. This CDR3 spans 14 amino acids. Germline CDR1 is KGHSH and CDR2 is LQKENI. Trimming took off 3 bases at V and 0 bases at J, with 5 bases between the two ends. The CDR3 bases are TGTGCCAGCTCACCCCTCACGAACACCGGGGAGCTGTTTTTT. As protein: CASSPLTNTGELFF. The full variable domain, its missing parts supplied by reference TRBV18 and TRBJ2-2, is NAGVMQNPRHLVRRRGQEARLRCSPMKGHSHVYWYRQLPEEGLKFMVYLQKENIIDESGMPKERFSAEFPKEGPSILRIQQVVRGDSAAYFCASSPLTNTGELFFGEGSRLTVL.

The gene calls are TRBV18 and TRBJ1-5, with 7 nucleotides matching TRBD1. Trimming at V came to 3 bases and at J to 6 bases, leaving 5 bases not matched to a gene. Germline loops: CDR1 KGHSH, CDR2 LQKENI. This CDR3 contains 14 residues. CDR3 nucleotide sequence: TGTGCCAGCTCACCTAACACAGGGGTTCAGCCCCAGCATTTT. This translates into CASSPNTGVQPQHF.

This clone has only one observation. The chain links TRBV2 to TRBJ2-5; D unclear. Germline CDR1 and CDR2: SNHLY and FYNNEI. The CDR3 covers 15 residues. V was trimmed by 4 bases and J by 4 bases, leaving 16 bases between them. The CDR3 DNA follows: TGTGCCAGCAGTGTGGGCTACCCGGAGTCAGAGACCCAGTACTTC. Translation: CASSVGYPESETQYF.

The chain links TRBV6-1 to TRBJ1-2; the D gene is possibly TRBD1 (5 bases). In germline, CDR1 is MNHNS, CDR2 SASEGT. The V gene lost 2 bases and the J gene lost 8 bases, with 15 bases spanning the gap. This CDR3 comprises 14 residues. CDR3 loop: CASSEQRTSGGYTF. Here the CDR3 DNA reads TGTGCCAGCAGTGAACAGCGGACAAGCGGAGGCTACACCTTC.

To note about this clone: At one of its ends the junction is not consistent with the germline gene, which may arise from a read error. The chain couples TRBV7-7 to TRBJ2-1, with 10 nucleotides matching TRBD1. CDR3 length: 15 residues. Germline V gene data show CDR1 as SSHAT and CDR2 as FNYEAQ (reference sequence). The CDR3: CASSLGTGDYNEQFF. CDR3 DNA sequence: TGTGCTAGCAGCTTAGGGACAGGGGACTACAATGAGCAGTTCTTC.

CDR3 nucleotides: TGTGCCAGCAGCTTAGTATGGGCCTCTGGGGCCAACGTCCTGACTTTC. Translating it yields CASSLVWASGANVLTF. The J gene is TRBJ2-6, the V gene TRBV11-2; D unclear. The CDR3 sequence is 16 residues long. Per the germline V gene, CDR1 is SGHAT and CDR2 is FQNNGV. The V and J ends lost 1 base and 0 bases respectively, with 7 bases between them.

The gene calls are TRBV7-8 and TRBJ1-2, with TRBD1 as a possible D gene (6 bases). From germline, CDR1 is SGHVS and CDR2 FQNEAQ. CDR3 length: 14 amino acids. V lost 1 base and J lost 5, with 11 bases in between. CDR3 amino acids: CASSLVGGTYGYTF. As DNA, the CDR3 is TGTGCCAGCAGCTTAGTCGGCGGGACATATGGCTACACCTTC.

The rearrangement links TRBV9 to TRBJ2-7, with unresolved D. The CDR3 has 14 amino acids. From germline, CDR1 is SGDLS and CDR2 YYNGEE. Trimming removed 0 bases at V and 5 bases at J, with 12 bases between. The CDR3 region has the DNA TGTGCCAGCAGCGTAGACTACAAGGGAAACGAGCAGTACTTC. This codes for CASSVDYKGNEQYF.

The chain joins TRBV9 to TRBJ1-2; D might be TRBD1 (5 bases). This CDR3 spans 14 amino acids. Trimming pared 2 bases from V and 3 bases from J, leaving 11 bases between. Germline V gene data show CDR1 as SGDLS and CDR2 as YYNGEE. CDR3 protein: CASSVGRADYGYTF. As DNA, the CDR3 is TGTGCCAGCAGCGTCGGCAGGGCGGACTATGGCTACACCTTC.

This chain connects TRBV19 to TRBJ1-4; D uncertain. Germline lookup yields CDR1 LNHDA and CDR2 SQIVND (reference sequence). The CDR3 sequence is 15 residues long. Trimming removed 8 bases at V and 4 bases at J, with 17 bases between. The CDR3 sequence is CASSGLTANNEKLFF. CDR3 nucleotides: TGTGCCAGTTCCGGACTGACCGCGAATAATGAAAAACTGTTTTTT.

The chain has TRBV6-1 and TRBJ2-7, with D perhaps TRBD1 (5 bases). There are 15 residues in the CDR3. Germline V CDR1 and CDR2: MNHNS, SASEGT. The V and J ends lost 0 bases and 6 bases respectively, with 15 bases between them. The CDR3 region is CASSEARQGRREQYF. Written as DNA, the CDR3 is TGTGCCAGCAGTGAAGCGCGCCAGGGTAGGCGCGAGCAGTACTTC.

The V gene is TRBV19, the J gene TRBJ2-5; no firm D call. The germline V gene encodes CDR1 LNHDA and CDR2 SQIVND (reference sequence). The CDR3 is 14 amino acids. Trimming took off 1 base at V and 1 base at J, with 7 bases between the two ends. The CDR3 region has the DNA TGTGCCAGTAGTATAGTCGCCAGCCAAGAGACCCAGTACTTC. Its protein product is CASSIVASQETQYF.

V gene TRBV7-3 combines with J gene TRBJ2-1, with 11 bases lining up with TRBD2. This CDR3 spans 15 amino acids. Unmatched junction bases numbered 8, after V lost 6 bases and J lost 7 bases. Germline CDR1 is SGHTA and CDR2 is FQGTGA. The DNA of the CDR3 is TGTGCCAGCAGTTTTACTAGCGGGGGATGGAATGAGCAGTTCTTC. Translated, it gives CASSFTSGGWNEQFF.

The chain joins TRBV7-3 to TRBJ2-3; no reliable D call. V dropped 4 bases and J dropped 1 base, with 12 bases sitting between them. The CDR3 runs 15 residues. Germline CDR1 is SGHTA and CDR2 is FQGTGA. The CDR3 reads CASSSKLDRTDTQYF. CDR3 coding DNA: TGTGCCAGCAGCTCCAAGTTAGACCGCACAGATACGCAGTATTTT.